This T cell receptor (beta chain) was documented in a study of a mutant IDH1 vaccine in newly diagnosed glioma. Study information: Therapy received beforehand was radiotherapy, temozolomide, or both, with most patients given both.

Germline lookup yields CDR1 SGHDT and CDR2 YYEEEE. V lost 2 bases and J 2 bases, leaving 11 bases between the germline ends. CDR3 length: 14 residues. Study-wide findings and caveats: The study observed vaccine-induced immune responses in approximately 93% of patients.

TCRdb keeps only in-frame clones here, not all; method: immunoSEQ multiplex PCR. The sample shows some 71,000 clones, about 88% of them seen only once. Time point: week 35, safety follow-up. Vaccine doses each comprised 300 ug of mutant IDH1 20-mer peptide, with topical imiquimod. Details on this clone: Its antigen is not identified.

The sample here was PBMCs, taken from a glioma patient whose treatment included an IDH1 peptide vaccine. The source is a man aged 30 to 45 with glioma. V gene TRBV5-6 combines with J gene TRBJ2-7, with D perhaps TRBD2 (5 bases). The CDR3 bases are TGTGCCAGCAGCTTCCGGGGTCCCCCCTACGAGCAGTACTTC. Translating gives CASSFRGPPYEQYF.